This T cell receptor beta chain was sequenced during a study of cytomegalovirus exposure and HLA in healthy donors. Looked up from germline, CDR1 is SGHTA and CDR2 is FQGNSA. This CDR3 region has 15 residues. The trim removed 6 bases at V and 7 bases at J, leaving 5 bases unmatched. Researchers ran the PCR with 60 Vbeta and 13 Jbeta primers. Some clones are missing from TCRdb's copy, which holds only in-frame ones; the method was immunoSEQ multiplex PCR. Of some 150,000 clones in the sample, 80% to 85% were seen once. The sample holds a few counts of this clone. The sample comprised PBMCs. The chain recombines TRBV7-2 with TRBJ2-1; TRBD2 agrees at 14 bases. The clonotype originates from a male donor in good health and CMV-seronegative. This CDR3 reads CASSYGLAGGNEQFF. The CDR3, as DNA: TGTGCCAGCAGTTACGGACTAGCGGGGGGAAATGAGCAGTTCTTC.